The TCR beta chain under discussion was sequenced for a study of T cell repertoires in cytomegalovirus infection. General observations from the study: CMV carriers with the relevant HLA were identified by cumulative public TCR beta family frequency.

TCRdb re-analysed the reads in MiXCR, keeping a single row per CDR3 protein. The sample includes 51,000 or so distinct CDR3 sequences, 20% seen only once; the top ten take around three quarters. This clonotype was picked up a small number of times. Its target is not known. The germline V and J ends were trimmed by 5 bases and 4 bases, with 3 bases remaining between them. The CDR3 sequence is 11 residues long. The V gene's germline CDR1 is MDHEN and CDR2 SYDVKM. This rearrangement joins TRBV28 to TRBJ2-1; no clear D. The receptor comes from a human donor in good health (CMV status not recorded). Some clones in this sample may be carry-over from other donors' samples. Sequenced material: CD8+ T cells from cultured PBMCs, taken from culture after CMV antigen stimulation. The CDR3 region is CASSPYNEQFF. CDR3 bases: TGTGCCAGCAGTCCTTACAATGAGCAGTTCTTC.